This T cell receptor beta chain was found in a study of shared clonotypes between healthy human individuals. Study-level results: Roughly 5.3% of naive CD4 clonotypes were common to a handful of donors.

The CDR3 totals 15 residues. The V segment lost 6 bases and the J segment 2 bases; nucleotides outside the gene matches: 4. Germline loops: CDR1 MNHNS, CDR2 SASEGT. Some 30,000 T cell genomes, or approximately 190 ng DNA, went into the sorted-subset replicate PCRs. Repertoires were generated with immunoSEQ multiplex PCR, while TCRdb's copy carries only in-frame clones and drops some. The sample has about 1.1 million clones, approximately 78% seen once. In regard to this clone: Its specificity is unknown.

The receptor was derived from a man in his late teens or twenties in good health. Some clones in this sample may be carry-over from other donors' samples. The sequencing input was memory CD4+ T cells from PBMCs. The subset is: CD45RA-negative fraction. This chain joins TRBV6-1 and TRBJ1-5, with 10 bases matching TRBD1. The CDR3 spells CASRIGTGGNQPQHF. The CDR3 DNA follows: TGTGCCAGCAGGATCGGGACAGGGGGCAATCAGCCCCAGCATTTT.